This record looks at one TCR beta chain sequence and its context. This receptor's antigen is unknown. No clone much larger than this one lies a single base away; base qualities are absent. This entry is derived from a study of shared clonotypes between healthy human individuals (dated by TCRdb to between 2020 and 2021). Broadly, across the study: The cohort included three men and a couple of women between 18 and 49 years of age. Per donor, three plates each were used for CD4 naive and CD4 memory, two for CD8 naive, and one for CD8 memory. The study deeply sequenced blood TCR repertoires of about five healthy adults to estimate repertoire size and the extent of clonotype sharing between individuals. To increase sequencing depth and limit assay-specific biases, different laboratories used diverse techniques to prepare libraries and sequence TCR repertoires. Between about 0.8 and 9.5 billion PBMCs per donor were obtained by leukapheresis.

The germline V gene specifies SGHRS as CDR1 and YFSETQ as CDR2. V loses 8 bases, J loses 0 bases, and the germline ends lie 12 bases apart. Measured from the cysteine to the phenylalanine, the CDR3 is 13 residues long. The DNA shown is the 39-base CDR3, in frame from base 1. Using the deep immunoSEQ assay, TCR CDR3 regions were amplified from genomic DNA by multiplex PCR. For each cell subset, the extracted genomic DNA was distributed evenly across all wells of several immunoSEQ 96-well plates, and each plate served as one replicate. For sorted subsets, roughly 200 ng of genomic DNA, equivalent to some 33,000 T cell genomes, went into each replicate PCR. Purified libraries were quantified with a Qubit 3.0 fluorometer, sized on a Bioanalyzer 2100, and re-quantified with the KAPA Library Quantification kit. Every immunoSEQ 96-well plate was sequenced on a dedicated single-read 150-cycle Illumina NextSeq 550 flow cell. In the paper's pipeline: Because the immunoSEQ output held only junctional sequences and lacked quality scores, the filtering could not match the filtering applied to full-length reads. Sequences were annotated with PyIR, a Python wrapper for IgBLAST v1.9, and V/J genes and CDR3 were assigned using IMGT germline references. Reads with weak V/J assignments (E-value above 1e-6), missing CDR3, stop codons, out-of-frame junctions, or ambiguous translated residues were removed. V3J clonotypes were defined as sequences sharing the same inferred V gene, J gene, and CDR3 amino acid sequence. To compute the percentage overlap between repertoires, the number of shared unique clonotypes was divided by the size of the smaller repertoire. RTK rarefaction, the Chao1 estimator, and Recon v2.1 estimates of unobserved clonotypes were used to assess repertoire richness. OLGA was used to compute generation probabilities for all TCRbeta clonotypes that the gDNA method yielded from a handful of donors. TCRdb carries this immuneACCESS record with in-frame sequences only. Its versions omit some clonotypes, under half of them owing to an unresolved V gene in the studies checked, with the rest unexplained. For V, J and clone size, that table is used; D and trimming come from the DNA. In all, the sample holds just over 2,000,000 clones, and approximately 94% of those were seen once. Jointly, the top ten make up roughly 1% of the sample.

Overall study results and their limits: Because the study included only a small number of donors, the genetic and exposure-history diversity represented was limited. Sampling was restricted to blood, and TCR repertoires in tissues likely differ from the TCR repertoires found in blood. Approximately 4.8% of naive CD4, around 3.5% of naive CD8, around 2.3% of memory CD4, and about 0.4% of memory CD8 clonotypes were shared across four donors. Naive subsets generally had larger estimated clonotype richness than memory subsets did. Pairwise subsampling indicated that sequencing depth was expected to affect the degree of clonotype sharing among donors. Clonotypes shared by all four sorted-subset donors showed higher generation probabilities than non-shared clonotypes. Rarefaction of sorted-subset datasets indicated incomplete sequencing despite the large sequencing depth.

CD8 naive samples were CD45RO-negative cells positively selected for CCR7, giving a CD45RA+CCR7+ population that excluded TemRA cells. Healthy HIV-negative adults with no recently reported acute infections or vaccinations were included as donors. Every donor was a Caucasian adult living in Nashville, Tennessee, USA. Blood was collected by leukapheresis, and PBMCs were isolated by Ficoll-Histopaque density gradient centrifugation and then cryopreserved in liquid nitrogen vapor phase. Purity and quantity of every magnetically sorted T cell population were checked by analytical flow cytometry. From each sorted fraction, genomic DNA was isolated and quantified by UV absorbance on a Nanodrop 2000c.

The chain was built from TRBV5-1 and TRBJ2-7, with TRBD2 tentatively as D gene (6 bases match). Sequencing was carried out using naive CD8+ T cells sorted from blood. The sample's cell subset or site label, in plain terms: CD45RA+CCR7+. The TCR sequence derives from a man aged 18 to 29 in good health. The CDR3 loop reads CASAASASYEQYF. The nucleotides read TGCGCCAGTGCGGCTAGCGCCTCCTACGAGCAGTACTTC.